The subject of this entry is one TCR beta chain. The antigen it binds to is not known. No much larger clone exists at a distance of one base, and base qualities are not known. This sample was taken from a study of blood T cells in healthy people across ages (dated by TCRdb to between 2014 and 2017). Background for the entire study: In model experiments, template switching captured about one uniquely barcoded TCR beta cDNA molecule for every two T cells. The study measured age-related changes in TCR beta repertoire diversity using deep sequencing normalized with unique cDNA molecular identifiers. The donors were divided into four age groups: young (average about 16 years), middle-aged (approximately 39), aged (approximately 62) and long-lived (roughly 86). To avoid experimental bias, donors of different ages were spread randomly across the sequencing lanes. Using the same blood draw, the study looked at two additional independent replicas of 1 million unique cDNA reads for two donors, one aged 18 to 29 and the other aged 80 or older. What the study reported, not specific to this receptor: Estimates of total diversity based on one million sequenced T cells were considered lower bounds and underestimates. Observed TCR beta diversity per million T cells fell roughly linearly with age, and a significant reduction was already apparent by age approximately 41. The long-lived group showed more naive CD4+ T cells, fewer expanded clones and increased TCR diversity than the aged group, suggesting age selection. Bulk unsorted PBMC profiling prevented conclusive comparison of naive and antigen-experienced compartments. Because donor CMV infection status was unknown, age-related changes in expanded clonotypes were potentially confounded. Observed TCR beta diversity correlated strongly with the percentage of naive T cells measured by flow cytometry.

The library came from 5' RACE. This sample was sequenced with an Illumina HiSeq 2500. A second PCR of roughly 7 to 12 cycles was run with a J-beta primer mix and a sample-barcoded 5' primer. A template-switch 5' adaptor carrying 12 random nucleotides introduced a unique molecular identifier onto each TCR beta cDNA molecule. Each sample yielded at least 3 million CDR3-containing paired-end reads. First-strand cDNA was synthesized from all RNA with the Mint cDNA synthesis kit, primed by a TRBC-specific oligonucleotide. Following uracil-DNA glycosylase treatment, all cDNA underwent a first 18-cycle PCR with the universal primers M1SS and BC2_uni_R. In the authors' own workflow: Each sample was normalized by randomly selecting 1 million high-quality reads, each carrying a distinct molecular identifier. Reads with shared molecular identifiers were discarded instead of being binned into consensus sequences. MiTCR, run with a Q25 quality threshold and the strictest error-elimination algorithm, handled CDR3 identification, clonotype clustering and error correction. A nonparametric unseen species model with Euler transformation was used to estimate a lower bound on total TCR beta diversity. TCRdb reworked the public reads: Q25 trimming with fastp, MiXCR clone assembly, productive beta chains retained. Here each entry gathers all rows of one CDR3 protein and keeps the most common genes and DNA. These V and J calls originate from TCRdb's pipeline instead of the authors' own analysis. The sample table lists around 750,000 distinct CDR3 sequences, roughly 53% of them with a count of one. Clones ranked in the top ten supply roughly 40% of the sample.

The germline V gene (reference sequence) sets CDR1 to DFQATT and CDR2 to SNEGSKA. The germline V end is reduced by 5 bases and the J end by 3 bases; junction bases left unmatched: 12. CDR3 length: 15 amino acids, cysteine to phenylalanine. Just the 45-base CDR3 DNA is kept, in frame starting at base 1. The roughly 39 donors, aged roughly 6 to 95 years, were systemically healthy Caucasian individuals from Russia. Around 10 milliliters of peripheral blood were collected from each donor into EDTA-treated Vacutainer tubes. PBMCs were isolated by Ficoll-Paque density-gradient centrifugation, with at least 7 million obtained per sample. Total RNA was extracted from PBMCs with Trizol reagent, with at least 5 micrograms obtained per sample. For every donor, an aliquot of PBMCs went through flow cytometry to measure the percentages of naive CD45RAhigh/CD27high T cells.

The chain links TRBV20-1 with TRBJ2-7; 8 bases in between match TRBD2. The clonotype originates from a man older than 75 in good health. Sequenced material: blood. The nucleotide sequence is given as TGCAGTGCTCTCCCCGGGGTAGCGGGGTTCTACGAGCAGTACTTC. This encodes CSALPGVAGFYEQYF.